Following are 5 T cell receptor beta chains from one sample sequenced in a study of untreated major depressive disorder. Using immunoSEQ multiplex PCR, the repertoire was profiled, and TCRdb retains in-frame clones only, with some absent. The sample includes 20,000 to 25,000 clones, 80% to 90% of them seen just once. The sample was CD4+ T cells from PBMCs. These receptors were taken from a woman aged 25-40 years in good health.

The chain combines TRBV13 with TRBJ2-2; D is possibly TRBD1 (5 bases). Germline V gene lookup returns CDR1 PRHDT and CDR2 FYEKMQ (reference sequence). V was cut by 7 bases and J by 4 bases, with 13 bases left in between. The CDR3 loop spans 14 amino acids. Here the CDR3 DNA reads TGTGCCAGCACCCGTAGGGGAAGCACCGGGGAGCTGTTTTTT. It codes for CASTRRGSTGELFF.

The CDR3 here is CASSRDRLTNTGELFF. DNA of the CDR3: TGTGCCAGCAGTCGCGACAGGCTGACGAACACCGGGGAGCTGTTTTTT. The V gene is TRBV2, the J gene TRBJ2-2, with TRBD1 as a possible D gene (6 bases). Trimming pared 5 bases from V and 0 bases from J, leaving 13 bases between. Germline loops: CDR1 SNHLY, CDR2 FYNNEI. CDR3 size: 16 residues.

This chain joins TRBV7-9 and TRBJ1-4; D is unresolved. Germline CDR1 and CDR2: SEHNR and FQNEAQ (reference sequence). The CDR3 totals 12 residues. V was clipped by 2 bases and J by 8 bases, with 6 bases between them. CDR3 protein: CASSLYGEKLFF. The CDR3 DNA reads TGTGCCAGCAGCTTATACGGCGAAAAACTGTTTTTT.

V and J are TRBV10-3 and TRBJ2-6, with TRBD2 as a possible D gene (5 bases). The V end was cut by 1 base, the J end by 2 bases, with 9 bases between. CDR3 length: 16 amino acids. The germline V gene encodes CDR1 ENHRY and CDR2 SYGVKD. CDR3 protein: CAISEFSEPGANVLTF. DNA for the CDR3: TGTGCCATCAGTGAGTTTAGCGAGCCTGGGGCCAACGTCCTGACTTTC.

This chain joins TRBV28 and TRBJ2-2; TRBD2 matches 8 bases. With 5 bases clipped from V and 7 bases from J, the junction kept 6 bases outside the gene matches. This CDR3 spans 14 amino acids. Germline V gives CDR1 MDHEN, CDR2 SYDVKM. CDR3: CASSNSAGVGELFF. Here the CDR3 DNA reads TGTGCCAGCAGTAACTCAGCGGGGGTCGGGGAGCTGTTTTTT.